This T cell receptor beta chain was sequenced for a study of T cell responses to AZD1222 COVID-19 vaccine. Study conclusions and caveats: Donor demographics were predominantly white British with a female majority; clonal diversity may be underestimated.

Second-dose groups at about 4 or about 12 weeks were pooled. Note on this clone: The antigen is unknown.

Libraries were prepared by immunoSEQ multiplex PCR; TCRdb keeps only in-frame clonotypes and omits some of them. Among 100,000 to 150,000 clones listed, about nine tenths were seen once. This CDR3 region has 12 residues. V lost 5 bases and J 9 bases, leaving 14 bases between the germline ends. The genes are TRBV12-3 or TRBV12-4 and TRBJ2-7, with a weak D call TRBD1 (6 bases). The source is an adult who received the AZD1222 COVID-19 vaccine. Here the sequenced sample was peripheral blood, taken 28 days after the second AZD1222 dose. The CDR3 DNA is TGTGCCAGCAGTCAGATACAGGGTTGGCAGTACTTC. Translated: CASSQIQGWQYF.